This T cell receptor (beta chain) was identified in a study of blood T cell repertoires in COVID-19. This CDR3 has 18 amino acids. Here immunoSEQ multiplex PCR was the method, and the copy in TCRdb shows in-frame clones only, minus some. The data contain 220,000 or so clones, 65% to 85% of them singletons. The participants were between about 18 and 89 years old and came from 24 US areas. Grouping used clinical history reported by participants in a survey and questionnaire. The sample taken for sequencing was PBMCs or T cells enriched from blood (not recorded which). The sequence was collected from a woman aged 40 to 50 who had recovered from COVID-19. This rearrangement joins TRBV21-1 to TRBJ2-3; the D segment call TRBD1 is taken from the table without a DNA check. TRBV21-1 is assigned pseudogene status. DNA for the CDR3: TGTGCCAGCAGCTGGACAGGGGCGAAAGAACCTAGCACAGATACGCAGTATTTT. Protein sequence: CASSWTGAKEPSTDTQYF.